This TCR beta chain was obtained from a study of PD-1 blockade in classical Hodgkin lymphoma. Study-level background: Every 2 weeks, patients got 3 mg/kg intravenous nivolumab.

No patient escaped relapse after autologous stem cell transplantation, and brentuximab vedotin exposure varied. Best overall response was complete response, partial response or progressive disease in these relapsed/refractory classical Hodgkin lymphoma patients. Findings and limits, study-wide: Before treatment, TCR diversity in newly diagnosed patients was reportedly lower than in healthy donors. Complete responders' baseline diversity resembled that of newly diagnosed patients.

Clones were sequenced by immunoSEQ multiplex PCR, and TCRdb holds only the in-frame ones, with some missing. The sample has 25,000 to 30,000 clones; 83% are singletons. In its sample, this clone was seen a few times. Its antigen is currently unknown. From germline, CDR1 is SGHRS and CDR2 YFSETQ. This CDR3 spans 14 amino acids. Trimming removed 2 bases at V and 6 bases at J, with 14 bases between. This sequence originates from a human donor with classical Hodgkin lymphoma. The gene calls are TRBV5-1 and TRBJ1-2, with D uncertain. Sample: peripheral blood mononuclear cells (PBMCs), taken before the second cycle of nivolumab. The DNA of the CDR3 is TGCGCCAGCAGCTTAGGGCCGGGAGGCAATGGCTACACCTTC. Protein sequence: CASSLGPGGNGYTF.